The T cell receptor (beta chain) under discussion was sequenced for a study of cytomegalovirus exposure and HLA in healthy donors. The overall study: In terms of ancestry, the Caucasian-associated cluster contained 75% to 90% of the approximately 400 genotyped donors.

Study results and limitations: Cytomegalovirus-associated status was assigned to more than 150 TCR beta chains. A missense DCLRE1C variant was associated with V- and J-gene trimming of TCR beta chains in a later analysis, and an independent cohort replicated the association.

For this clone: Its specificity is unknown.

PCR was performed using 60 Vbeta and 13 Jbeta primers. The repertoire was sequenced with immunoSEQ multiplex PCR; TCRdb's copy has only in-frame clones and lacks some. The sample carries 100,000 or so clones, approximately 80% recorded once. The sequencing sample was made of PBMCs. The clonotype originates from a man aged 35-49 years in good health and CMV-seropositive.

CDR3 DNA sequence: TGTGCCAGCAGTTTACAGATAAATGAAAAACTGTTTTTT. This gives the protein CASSLQINEKLFF. The V gene is TRBV28, the J gene TRBJ1-4; D is undetermined. Trimming removed 2 bases at V and 5 bases at J, with 6 bases between. The length of the CDR3 is 13 residues. From germline, CDR1 is MDHEN and CDR2 SYDVKM.